A single TCR beta chain is shown here with its context. The source of the sample is a study of T cell changes during pregnancy in multiple sclerosis. Trimming took 3 bases from V and 0 from J, leaving 23 bases between them. CDR3 length: 20 residues. Germline values: CDR1 KGHSH, CDR2 LQKENI. Generated by immunoSEQ multiplex PCR, the TCRdb table keeps only in-frame clones and is missing some. Of 55,000 to 80,000 clones detected, roughly nine tenths appear once; the ten largest clones hold roughly 9.5%. The gene calls are TRBV18 and TRBJ1-4; no firm D call. The sequence was obtained from a female donor in good health, enrolled as a control in a pregnancy study. Here the sequenced sample was peripheral blood, taken after pregnancy. The CDR3 sequence: CASSPGLTQVQPATNEKLFF. The CDR3 DNA is TGTGCCAGCTCACCGGGCCTTACCCAAGTTCAGCCCGCAACTAATGAAAAACTGTTTTTT.